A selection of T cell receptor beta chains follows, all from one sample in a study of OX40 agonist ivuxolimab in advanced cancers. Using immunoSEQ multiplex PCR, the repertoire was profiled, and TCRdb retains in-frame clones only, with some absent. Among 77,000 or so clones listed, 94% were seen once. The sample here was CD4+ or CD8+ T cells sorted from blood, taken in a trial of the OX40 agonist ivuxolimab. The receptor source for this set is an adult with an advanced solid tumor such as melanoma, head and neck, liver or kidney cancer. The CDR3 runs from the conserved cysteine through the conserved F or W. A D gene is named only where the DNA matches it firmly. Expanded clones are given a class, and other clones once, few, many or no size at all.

CASSSGGGRYNEQFF	TGTGCCAGCAGCTCAGGGGGTGGTCGCTACAATGAGCAGTTCTTC	.	TRBD1	TRBV7-2	TRBJ2-1
CASSQEAGNTGELFF	TGCGCCAGCAGCCAAGAGGCAGGGAACACCGGGGAGCTGTTTTTT	.	.	TRBV4-1	TRBJ2-2
CASSLGPPGGYEQYF	TGCGCCAGCAGCTTGGGTCCTCCCGGCGGTTACGAGCAGTACTTC	.	.	TRBV5-1	TRBJ2-7
CASSHCRGGGEKLFF	TGCGCCAGCAGTCATTGTAGAGGGGGCGGAGAAAAACTGTTTTTT	.	TRBD1	TRBV23-1	TRBJ1-4
CASSALVSNTEAFF	TGTGCCAGCAGCGCACTCGTTTCGAACACTGAAGCTTTCTTT	.	.	TRBV27	TRBJ1-1
CASSPERGTRTNEQFF	TGCGCCAGCAGCCCCGAAAGGGGGACTAGAACCAATGAGCAGTTCTTC	.	TRBD2	TRBV4-1	TRBJ2-1
CASREEIQGAENIQYF	TGTGCCAGCCGAGAGGAAATACAGGGGGCCGAAAACATTCAGTACTTC	.	TRBD1	TRBV2	TRBJ2-4
CASRDREWDEQFF	TGCGCCAGCAGGGACAGGGAGTGGGATGAGCAGTTCTTC	once	TRBD1	TRBV5-1	TRBJ2-1
CASSFSSGTGAYEQYF	TGCGCCAGCAGCTTTTCCTCCGGGACAGGGGCCTACGAGCAGTACTTC	.	TRBD1	TRBV4-3	TRBJ2-7
CASSDPDREKGWANEKLFF	TGTGCCAGCAGTGACCCTGACAGGGAAAAAGGGTGGGCTAATGAAAAACTGTTTTTT	.	TRBD1	TRBV6-4	TRBJ1-4
CASQPGRNTEAFF	TGTGCCAGTCAACCAGGGCGGAACACTGAAGCTTTCTTT	.	.	TRBV19	TRBJ1-1
CASSLTGGPYNEQFF	TGTGCCAGCAGCTTAACGGGAGGGCCCTACAATGAGCAGTTCTTC	.	TRBD2	TRBV7-3	TRBJ2-1
CASSMGTGNYEQYF	TGTGCCAGTAGTATGGGGACAGGGAACTACGAGCAGTACTTC	.	TRBD1	TRBV19	TRBJ2-7
CASSIRQTGHEQYF	TGTGCCAGCAGTATCAGGCAGACAGGGCACGAGCAGTACTTC	.	TRBD1	TRBV28	TRBJ2-7
CASSLDGISTDTQYF	TGTGCCAGCAGCTTAGACGGAATAAGCACAGATACGCAGTATTTT	.	.	TRBV7-3	TRBJ2-3
CASSLARTSYEQYF	TGTGCCAGCAGTTTGGCGCGGACCTCCTACGAGCAGTACTTC	.	.	TRBV27	TRBJ2-7
CASSQEPGFGTEAFF	TGCGCCAGCAGCCAAGAGCCGGGTTTCGGCACTGAAGCTTTCTTT	.	.	TRBV4-1	TRBJ1-1
CASSPDGGDETQYF	TGTGCCAGCTCACCTGATGGGGGGGATGAGACCCAGTACTTC	.	TRBD2	TRBV18	TRBJ2-5
CASSLVGQANEQFF	TGTGCCAGCAGCTTGGTAGGACAGGCGAATGAGCAGTTCTTC	.	TRBD1	TRBV5-6	TRBJ2-1
CASSSGLAGAYEQYF	TGTGCCAGCAGTTCCGGACTAGCGGGAGCCTACGAGCAGTACTTC	.	TRBD2	TRBV27	TRBJ2-7
CASSQEGHGEWSGANVLTF	TGCGCCAGCAGCCAAGAGGGACACGGGGAGTGGTCTGGGGCCAACGTCCTGACTTTC	.	.	TRBV4-3	TRBJ2-6